Following are 27 T cell receptor beta chains from one sample sequenced in a study of cytomegalovirus exposure and HLA in healthy donors. Repertoires were generated with immunoSEQ multiplex PCR, while TCRdb's copy carries only in-frame clones and drops some. The sample yields more than 70,000 clones, 96% seen once. Sequencing was done on a sample of PBMCs. Every receptor here comes from a man younger than 35 in good health and CMV-seropositive.

This chain connects TRBV20-1 to TRBJ2-1, with D possibly being TRBD2 (6 bases). The CDR3 has 11 amino acids. Trimming cost V 5 bases and J 9 bases, with 11 bases left between them. Germline V gene lookup returns CDR1 DFQATT and CDR2 SNEGSKA (reference sequence). The CDR3 DNA reads TGCAGTGCTGCGACTAGTACTGAGCAGTTCTTC. This translates into CSAATSTEQFF.

The chain has TRBV7-9 and TRBJ1-4; D gene uncertain. Germline CDR1 and CDR2: SEHNR and FQNEAQ (reference sequence). Trimming removed 1 base from V and 4 bases from J, with 7 bases in between. The length of the CDR3 is 14 residues. This CDR3 is CASSLDGRNEKLFF. CDR3 in DNA: TGTGCCAGCAGCTTAGATGGCCGTAATGAAAAACTGTTTTTT.

V and J are TRBV6-5 and TRBJ2-1, with TRBD2 matching over 8 bases. The V and J ends lost 4 bases and 4 bases, in that order; junction bases with no gene match: 6. From germline, CDR1 is MNHEY and CDR2 SVGAGI. The CDR3 has 15 amino acids. The DNA for the CDR3 is TGTGCCAGCAGTTTCGGAGCGGGAGTTTACAATGAGCAGTTCTTC. Encoded protein: CASSFGAGVYNEQFF.

The chain is built from TRBV30 and TRBJ1-4; D is ambiguous. Trimming removed 2 bases at V and 2 bases at J, with 9 bases between. From germline, CDR1 is GTSNPN and CDR2 SVGIG (reference sequence). The CDR3 runs 14 residues. The CDR3 DNA reads TGTGCCTGGAGTTCAGTGAACACTAATGAAAAACTGTTTTTT. This sequence encodes CAWSSVNTNEKLFF.

The chain combines TRBV18 with TRBJ1-1; TRBD1 is a possible D gene (5 bases). Germline-derived CDR1 and CDR2 are KGHSH and LQKENI. With 1 base removed from V and 0 bases from J, the gap between germline ends came to 12 bases. This CDR3 comprises 16 residues. Here the CDR3 reads CASSPQGTQLNTEAFF. The CDR3 DNA follows: TGTGCCAGCTCACCACAGGGGACTCAGCTGAACACTGAAGCTTTCTTT.

The gene calls are TRBV19 and TRBJ2-3, with D possibly TRBD1 on 5 matching bases. Germline V gene sequence: CDR1 LNHDA, CDR2 SQIVND (reference sequence). Trimming took 4 bases from V and 8 from J, leaving 10 bases between them. The CDR3 is 12 amino acids. CDR3 in amino acids: CASSSSGITQYF. The DNA of the CDR3 is TGTGCCAGTAGTAGCTCAGGGATTACGCAGTATTTT.

This chain connects TRBV19 to TRBJ2-6, with 8 bases matching TRBD1. The length of the CDR3 is 20 residues. The V segment lost 5 bases and the J segment 0 bases; nucleotides outside the gene matches: 15. Germline CDR1 LNHDA, CDR2 SQIVND (reference sequence). The CDR3 loop reads CASSDTRTGFGYSGANVLTF. The CDR3 DNA is TGTGCCAGTAGTGACACCCGGACAGGGTTTGGATACTCTGGGGCCAACGTCCTGACTTTC.

The V call is TRBV5-1, the J call TRBJ1-4; D unclear. The CDR3 loop spans 16 amino acids. V gave up 6 bases and J gave up 0 bases, with 15 bases separating them. CDR1 SGHRS and CDR2 YFSETQ come from the germline V gene. This CDR3 reads CASTSLSGATNEKLFF. The CDR3 nucleotides are TGCGCCAGCACCTCCCTTTCGGGAGCAACTAATGAAAAACTGTTTTTT. Full variable domain (rest looked up from reference TRBV5-1 and TRBJ1-4): KAGVTQTPRYLIKTRGQQVTLSCSPISGHRSVSWYQQTPGQGLQFLFEYFSETQRNKGNFPGRFSGRQFSNSRSEMNVSTLELGDSALYLCASTSLSGATNEKLFFGSGTQLSVL.

The rearrangement joins TRBV28 to TRBJ2-5, with 8 positions matching TRBD1. Germline V gene lookup returns CDR1 MDHEN and CDR2 SYDVKM. The trim removed 6 bases at V and 5 bases at J, leaving 8 bases unmatched. The CDR3 runs to 14 residues. CDR3: CASRSSRGQETQYF. The DNA for the CDR3 is TGTGCCAGCAGATCTAGCAGGGGGCAGGAGACCCAGTACTTC.

The chain joins TRBV9 to TRBJ1-2; 9 bases fit TRBD1. CDR1 and CDR2 (germline): SGDLS, YYNGEE. This CDR3 spans 15 amino acids. V lost 3 bases and J lost 8; bases outside the gene matches: 11. Written as DNA, the CDR3 is TGTGCCAGCAGCGGAAGTACCGGGACAGGGTTAGGCTACACCTTC. Translating gives CASSGSTGTGLGYTF.

This sequence joins TRBV2 and TRBJ1-1, with 7 bases identical to TRBD1. With 6 bases clipped from V and 0 bases from J, the junction kept 10 bases outside the gene matches. Germline assignment: CDR1 SNHLY and CDR2 FYNNEI. This CDR3 is 16 amino acids long. CDR3: CASRVGLTGMNTEAFF. The CDR3 nucleotides read TGTGCCAGCAGGGTGGGATTGACAGGGATGAACACTGAAGCTTTCTTT.

The chain joins TRBV6-1 to TRBJ2-3; 8 positions agree with TRBD2. Germline CDR1 and CDR2: MNHNS and SASEGT. CDR3 length: 15 amino acids. V lost 3 bases and J lost 3; bases outside the gene matches: 5. In nucleotides, the CDR3 is TGTGCCAGCAGTGACCCAGCGGGAGTGACAGATACGCAGTATTTT. This sequence encodes CASSDPAGVTDTQYF.

This clone occurred once. The V call is TRBV11-2, the J call TRBJ2-1; D ambiguous. In germline, CDR1 is SGHAT, CDR2 FQNNGV. The CDR3 extends over 12 amino acids. V lost 2 bases to trimming and J lost 7 bases, with 6 bases between them. CDR3 amino acids: CASSLSSNEQFF. CDR3 nucleotide sequence: TGTGCCAGCAGCTTATCTAGTAATGAGCAGTTCTTC. Full variable domain (rest looked up from reference TRBV11-2 and TRBJ2-1): EAGVAQSPRYKIIEKRQSVAFWCNPISGHATLYWYQQILGQGPKLLIQFQNNGVVDDSQLPKDRFSAERLKGVDSTLKIQPAKLEDSAVYLCASSLSSNEQFFGPGTRLTVL.

Written as DNA, the CDR3 is TGTGCCAGCAGCCCGCGGATCTCCAGGGCCTATGGCTACACCTTC. It codes for CASSPRISRAYGYTF. This chain links TRBV5-8 with TRBJ1-2; possibly TRBD1 for D (5 bases). Looked up from germline, CDR1 is SGHTS and CDR2 is YDEGEE. There are 15 residues in the CDR3. V was shortened by 4 bases and J by 4 bases, with 17 bases between the two germline ends.

The sample holds one count of this clone. The rearrangement joins TRBV18 to TRBJ2-1; no definite D call. Germline values: CDR1 KGHSH, CDR2 LQKENI. The CDR3 has 18 amino acids. Trimming removed 3 bases at V and 0 bases at J, with 18 bases between. The CDR3 reads CASSPAAIVVSSYNEQFF. The DNA for the CDR3 is TGTGCCAGCTCACCGGCGGCGATAGTCGTGAGCTCCTACAATGAGCAGTTCTTC.

The CDR3 is CAVQRGSGLYNEQFF. The CDR3 DNA reads TGTGCCGTCCAAAGGGGTAGCGGGTTGTACAATGAGCAGTTCTTC. V and J are TRBV7-9 and TRBJ2-1; 7 nucleotides match TRBD2. From germline, CDR1 is SEHNR and CDR2 FQNEAQ (reference sequence). V shed 11 bases and J 4 bases; nucleotides not matched to a gene: 14. This CDR3 is built from 15 residues.

The rearrangement links TRBV6-1 to TRBJ1-3; 8 bases agree with TRBD1. The CDR3 is 15 amino acids. Germline CDR1 reads MNHNS; CDR2 reads SASEGT. The trim removed 4 bases at V and 2 bases at J, leaving 4 bases unmatched. CDR3 DNA: TGTGCCAGCAGTGTCCGGACAGGGCCTGGAAACACCATATATTTT. Residues: CASSVRTGPGNTIYF.

The V and J genes are TRBV7-2 and TRBJ2-7, with D possibly matching TRBD1 (5 bases). The CDR3 loop spans 14 amino acids. Germline CDR1 SGHTA, CDR2 FQGNSA. Trimming left V 1 base short and J 4 bases short, with 11 bases between. DNA of the CDR3: TGTGCCAGCAGCTTAGATCCAGGGTCATACGAGCAGTACTTC. It translates to CASSLDPGSYEQYF.

This rearrangement joins TRBV7-9 to TRBJ1-5; no clear D gene. Trimming shortened V by 3 bases and J by 2 bases, and 8 bases separated the two germline ends. The CDR3 sequence is 14 residues long. Germline V gene sequence: CDR1 SEHNR, CDR2 FQNEAQ (reference sequence). DNA for the CDR3: TGTGCCAGCAGCTTTACTTATGGCAATCAGCCCCAGCATTTT. This encodes CASSFTYGNQPQHF.

This clone has a single count. This chain links TRBV6-5 with TRBJ1-2; perhaps TRBD1 as D (6 bases). The CDR3 loop spans 12 amino acids. Germline V gene sequence: CDR1 MNHEY, CDR2 SVGAGI. The V end was cut by 4 bases, the J end by 3 bases, with 6 bases between. The CDR3 DNA reads as TGTGCCAGCAGTTCAGGGGACTATGGCTACACCTTC. It yields the protein CASSSGDYGYTF.

CDR3 in DNA: TGTGCCAGCACGGGGGCAGGGGGCTATTACGAGCAGTACTTC. It is translated as CASTGAGGYYEQYF. The chain links TRBV28 to TRBJ2-5, with 8 bases fitting TRBD1. The DNA end is more similar to TRBJ2-7, so the J call may be wrong. The CDR3 consists of 14 residues. Germline CDR1 reads MDHEN; CDR2 reads SYDVKM.

The chain uses TRBV11-3 and TRBJ2-4; D gene uncertain. The CDR3 runs to 14 residues. CDR1 and CDR2 (germline): SGHNT, YENEEA. Trimming cost V 1 base and J 4 bases, with 8 bases left between them. The CDR3 region is CASSLGGDKNIQYF. In nucleotides, the CDR3 is TGTGCCAGCAGCTTAGGCGGCGATAAAAACATTCAGTACTTC.

The chain employs TRBV6-5 and TRBJ1-5; no clear D gene. V lost 5 bases and J lost 0, with 5 bases in between. The germline CDR1 and CDR2 sequences are MNHEY and SVGAGI. The CDR3 has 13 amino acids. CDR3 bases: TGTGCCAGCAGTGGGCATAGCAATCAGCCCCAGCATTTT. Residues: CASSGHSNQPQHF.

The rearrangement uses TRBV5-4 and TRBJ2-1; D might be TRBD1 (5 bases). The CDR3 extends over 12 amino acids. Germline V gene data show CDR1 as SGHNT and CDR2 as YYREEE (reference sequence). With 0 bases removed from V and 10 bases from J, the gap between germline ends came to 8 bases. The CDR3 sequence is CASSLGGREQFF. The CDR3 DNA is TGTGCCAGCAGCTTGGGGGGCAGGGAGCAGTTCTTC. The full variable domain, its missing parts supplied by reference TRBV5-4 and TRBJ2-1, is ETGVTQSPTHLIKTRGQQVTLRCSSQSGHNTVSWYQQALGQGPQFIFQYYREEENGRGNFPPRFSGLQFPNYSSELNVNALELDDSALYLCASSLGGREQFFGPGTRLTVL.

The chain has TRBV6-5 and TRBJ1-1, with D hard to call. The CDR3 has 14 amino acids. Looked up from germline, CDR1 is MNHEY and CDR2 is SVGAGI. Between the trimmed V and J ends, which lost 2 bases and 0 bases, there was a span of 7 bases. CDR3 loop: CASSYRMLNTEAFF. CDR3 nucleotide sequence: TGTGCCAGCAGTTACCGTATGTTGAACACTGAAGCTTTCTTT.

This clone occurred once. The V and J genes are TRBV5-1 and TRBJ1-2; 7 nucleotides line up with TRBD1. Germline values: CDR1 SGHRS, CDR2 YFSETQ. CDR3 size: 15 residues. Germline trimming cut 0 bases from V and 4 bases from J; bases unmatched to any gene: 6. CDR3 residues: CASSLGVTGPYGYTF. CDR3 sequence (DNA): TGCGCCAGCAGCTTGGGGGTGACAGGGCCCTATGGCTACACCTTC.

This rearrangement joins TRBV4-1 to TRBJ1-4; no firm D call. There are 16 residues in the CDR3. Germline values: CDR1 MGHRA, CDR2 YSYEKL. Trimming removed 0 bases at V and 6 bases at J, with 14 bases between. This chain's CDR3 is CASSQDGWQRDEKLFF. In nucleotides, the CDR3 is TGCGCCAGCAGCCAAGATGGGTGGCAGCGGGATGAAAAACTGTTTTTT.